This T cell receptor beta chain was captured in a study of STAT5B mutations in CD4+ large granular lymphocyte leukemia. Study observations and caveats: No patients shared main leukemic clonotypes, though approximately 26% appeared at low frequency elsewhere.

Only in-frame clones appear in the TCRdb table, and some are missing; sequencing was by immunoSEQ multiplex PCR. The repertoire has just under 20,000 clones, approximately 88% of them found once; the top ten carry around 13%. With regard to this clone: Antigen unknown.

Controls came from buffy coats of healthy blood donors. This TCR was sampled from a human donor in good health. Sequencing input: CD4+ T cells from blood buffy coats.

CDR3 in amino acids: CASSSPGTSGHNEQFF. In DNA form, the CDR3 reads TGTGCCAGCAGTTCTCCCGGGACTAGCGGTCACAATGAGCAGTTCTTC. The V and J genes are TRBV6-6 and TRBJ2-1; 11 bases are a match to TRBD2. The germline V gene has CDR1 MNHNY and CDR2 SVGAGI (reference sequence). There are 16 residues in the CDR3. V lost 4 bases to trimming and J lost 5 bases; unmatched junction nucleotides: 7.